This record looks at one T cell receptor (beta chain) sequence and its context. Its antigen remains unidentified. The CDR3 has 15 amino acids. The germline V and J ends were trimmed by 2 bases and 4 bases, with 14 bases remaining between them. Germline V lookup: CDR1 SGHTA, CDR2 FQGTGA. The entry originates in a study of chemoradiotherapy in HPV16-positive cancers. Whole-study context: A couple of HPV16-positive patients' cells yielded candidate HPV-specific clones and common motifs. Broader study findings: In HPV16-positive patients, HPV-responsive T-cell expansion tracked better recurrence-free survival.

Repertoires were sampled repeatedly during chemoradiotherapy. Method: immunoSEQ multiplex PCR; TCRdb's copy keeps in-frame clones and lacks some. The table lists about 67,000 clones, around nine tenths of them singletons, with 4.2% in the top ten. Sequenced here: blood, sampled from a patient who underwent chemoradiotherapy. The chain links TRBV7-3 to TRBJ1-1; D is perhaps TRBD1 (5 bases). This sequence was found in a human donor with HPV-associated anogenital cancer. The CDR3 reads CASSLFAGESTEAFF. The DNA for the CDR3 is TGTGCCAGCAGCTTATTCGCGGGGGAGAGCACTGAAGCTTTCTTT.